This section outlines one T cell receptor (beta chain) sequence together with its context. This table comes from immunoSEQ multiplex PCR, and its TCRdb copy is limited to in-frame clones, with some not included. Among about 100,000 clones listed, roughly nine tenths were seen once. This entry belongs to a study of blood T cell repertoires in COVID-19. With V trimmed by 2 bases and J by 0 bases, 9 bases remained unmatched. CDR1 and CDR2 (germline): SGHAT, FQNNGV. The CDR3 is made up of 18 amino acids. The source material was peripheral blood. This sequence joins TRBV11-2 and TRBJ1-2; 10 bases line up with TRBD1. The clonotype comes from a human donor with active COVID-19. The donor label of this sample is uncertain. The CDR3 region is CASSLSGTGVPTNYGYTF. DNA for the CDR3: TGTGCCAGCAGCTTATCAGGGACAGGGGTACCCACTAACTATGGCTACACCTTC.